A selection of T cell receptor beta chains follows, all from one sample in a study of blood T cell repertoires in COVID-19. Profiling relied on immunoSEQ multiplex PCR, and the TCRdb table lists in-frame clones only, not all of them. The repertoire holds 95,000 to 150,000 clones, with roughly 79% as singletons. The sequenced material came from peripheral blood. These receptors came from a man aged 65-85 years with acute or convalescent COVID-19. Both conserved end residues are part of each CDR3. The order of the fields is CDR3 length, V gene, J gene, clone size, D gene, CDR3 DNA, CDR3 protein. D genes are given only for firm matches. Clone sizes are given selectively: once, few, many, or a class where the clone is expanded.

length: 13
V: TRBV4-3
J: TRBJ1-2
size: NA
D: NA
DNA: TGCGCCAGCAGCCAAAGGGGCGCTGAGGGCTACACCTTC
CDR3: CASSQRGAEGYTF

length: 13
V: TRBV15
J: TRBJ1-1
size: few
D: NA
DNA: TGTGCCACCAGCAGAGATCATGGGAGTGAAGCTTTCTTT
CDR3: CATSRDHGSEAFF

length: 16
V: TRBV6-5
J: TRBJ2-3
size: NA
D: TRBD1
DNA: TGTGCCAGCAGTTACTCGTGGACAGGGACAAGAGATACGCAGTATTTT
CDR3: CASSYSWTGTRDTQYF

length: 14
V: TRBV19
J: TRBJ1-2
size: NA
D: NA
DNA: TGTGCCAGTAGTCCTGGGACTTTTCTGTATGGCTACACCTTC
CDR3: CASSPGTFLYGYTF

length: 11
V: TRBV30
J: TRBJ1-2
size: few
D: TRBD1
DNA: TGTGCCTGGAGCAGGGACAGTAGCCTGACCTTC
CDR3: CAWSRDSSLTF

length: 15
V: TRBV3-1/TRBV3-2
J: TRBJ1-5
size: NA
D: TRBD1
DNA: TGTGCCAGCAGCCCCGGGACAGGGGGCCTTCAGCCCCAGCATTTT
CDR3: CASSPGTGGLQPQHF

length: 15
V: TRBV5-4
J: TRBJ2-7
size: NA
D: TRBD1
DNA: TGTGCCAGCAGCTTGATCGGACAGGGATCCTACGAGCAGTACTTC
CDR3: CASSLIGQGSYEQYF

length: 13
V: TRBV5-1
J: TRBJ1-1
size: NA
D: NA
DNA: TGCGCCAGCAGCTTGGCTGGGGACTTATGGGCTTTCTTT
CDR3: CASSLAGDLWAFF

length: 13
V: TRBV27
J: TRBJ2-4
size: NA
D: NA
DNA: TGTACAAGCTCCAGGGCGACCAAAAACATTCAGTACTTC
CDR3: CTSSRATKNIQYF

length: 15
V: TRBV5-4
J: TRBJ1-1
size: NA
D: TRBD1
DNA: TGTGCCAGCAGCTTGCAGGGGGCCCCGAACACTGAAGCTTTCTTT
CDR3: CASSLQGAPNTEAFF

length: 12
V: TRBV5-4
J: TRBJ1-4
size: NA
D: NA
DNA: TGTGCCAGCAGCTTGACCTTCGGGGAACTGTTTTTT
CDR3: CASSLTFGELFF

length: 15
V: TRBV6-2/TRBV6-3
J: TRBJ2-1
size: NA
D: NA
DNA: TGTGCCAGCAGTTCATACAGGGCTTTCCAAAAGGAGCAGTTCTTC
CDR3: CASSSYRAFQKEQFF

length: 14
V: TRBV7-2
J: TRBJ1-1
size: NA
D: NA
DNA: TGTGCCAGCAGCAAAGGAGGGTTTGGCACTGAAGCTTTCTTT
CDR3: CASSKGGFGTEAFF

length: 18
V: TRBV7-6
J: TRBJ2-7
size: NA
D: TRBD2
DNA: TGTGCCAGCAGCTTAGGCCCTCTCCGACCAGGGCGGGGGTACGAGCAGTACTTC
CDR3: CASSLGPLRPGRGYEQYF

length: 16
V: TRBV5-1
J: TRBJ2-2
size: NA
D: TRBD1
DNA: TGCGCCAGCCGTTACCAAGAGACAGGGGGCTTCGGGGAGCTGTTTTTT
CDR3: CASRYQETGGFGELFF

length: 15
V: TRBV6-7
J: TRBJ2-7
size: NA
D: TRBD2
DNA: TGTGCCAGCAGTTACCTAGCGGGGGGGCCGGGTGAGCAGTACTTC
CDR3: CASSYLAGGPGEQYF

length: 10
V: TRBV7-2
J: TRBJ1-1
size: few
D: NA
DNA: TGTGCCAGCAGCTTAACAGGAGCTTTCTTT
CDR3: CASSLTGAFF

length: 14
V: TRBV7-9
J: TRBJ1-4
size: NA
D: NA
DNA: TGTGCCAGCAGCTTGACAGGCTCTAATGAAAAACTGTTTTTT
CDR3: CASSLTGSNEKLFF

length: 14
V: TRBV7-8
J: TRBJ2-3
size: NA
D: TRBD1
DNA: TGTGCCAGCAGCTTAGACAGGGGGACAGATACGCAGTATTTT
CDR3: CASSLDRGTDTQYF

length: 15
V: TRBV19
J: TRBJ2-2
size: NA
D: NA
DNA: TGTGCCAGTAGTCTGGGACAACCGAACACCGGGGAGCTGTTTTTT
CDR3: CASSLGQPNTGELFF

length: 16
V: TRBV5-6
J: TRBJ1-6
size: many
D: NA
DNA: TGTGCCAGCAGCTCTCTACAGGGAATAGGGAATTCACCCCTCCACTTT
CDR3: CASSSLQGIGNSPLHF

length: 15
V: TRBV19
J: TRBJ1-5
size: few
D: TRBD1
DNA: TGTGCCAGTAGTCCTGGGACAGGGGGCGGTCAGCCCCAGCATTTT
CDR3: CASSPGTGGGQPQHF

length: 17
V: TRBV4-3
J: TRBJ1-4
size: NA
D: NA
DNA: TGCGCCAGCAGCCAAGATCTAGACGTCCGGCCTAATGAAAAACTGTTTTTT
CDR3: CASSQDLDVRPNEKLFF

length: 15
V: TRBV11-2
J: TRBJ2-4
size: NA
D: TRBD1
DNA: TGTGCCAGCAGAACCCCCGGGACAGGGAAAAACATTCAGTACTTC
CDR3: CASRTPGTGKNIQYF

length: 18
V: TRBV4-3
J: TRBJ1-4
size: NA
D: TRBD1
DNA: TGCGCCAGCAGCCCCATCTCGCACCTGACAGGGACTAATGAAAAACTGTTTTTT
CDR3: CASSPISHLTGTNEKLFF

length: 14
V: TRBV7-2
J: TRBJ1-2
size: few
D: NA
DNA: TGTGCCAGCAGCTTAGGGACAGTGGCCTATGGCTACACCTTC
CDR3: CASSLGTVAYGYTF

length: 13
V: TRBV6-5
J: TRBJ1-2
size: once
D: NA
DNA: TGTGCCAGCAGTTTGGAGGGGCTTAGGGGCTACACCTTC
CDR3: CASSLEGLRGYTF

length: 15
V: TRBV3-1/TRBV3-2
J: TRBJ1-3
size: NA
D: TRBD1
DNA: TGTGCCAGCAGCCGACAGGGCTTAACTGGAAACACCATATATTTT
CDR3: CASSRQGLTGNTIYF

length: 13
V: TRBV19
J: TRBJ1-5
size: NA
D: TRBD1
DNA: TGTGCCAGTAGGGGACAGGGCAATCAGCCCCAGCATTTT
CDR3: CASRGQGNQPQHF

length: 17
V: TRBV5-1
J: TRBJ2-6
size: NA
D: NA
DNA: TGCGCCAGCAGCTTGGGAGCACGGAGCTCTGGGGCCAACGTCCTGACTTTC
CDR3: CASSLGARSSGANVLTF

length: 16
V: TRBV4-2
J: TRBJ2-5
size: NA
D: NA
DNA: TGTGCCAGCAGCCAAGATTTCGCCCGGGGGTCGGAGACCCAGTACTTC
CDR3: CASSQDFARGSETQYF

length: 18
V: TRBV4-2
J: TRBJ2-2
size: NA
D: TRBD2
DNA: TGTGCCAGCAGCCAAGGGACTAGCGGGGGGTACCACACCGGGGAGCTGTTTTTT
CDR3: CASSQGTSGGYHTGELFF

length: 14
V: TRBV6-5
J: TRBJ1-5
size: NA
D: TRBD1
DNA: TGTGCCAGCAGCTACAGGGGGAACAATCAGCCCCAGCATTTT
CDR3: CASSYRGNNQPQHF

length: 13
V: TRBV19
J: TRBJ1-5
size: NA
D: NA
DNA: TGTGCCAGCCTCGCTGGGGCAGGTCAGCCCCAGCATTTT
CDR3: CASLAGAGQPQHF

length: 17
V: TRBV18
J: TRBJ2-2
size: NA
D: TRBD2
DNA: TGTGCCAGCGCGGGGACTAGCGTCGCCGCGGGCACCGGGGAGCTGTTTTTT
CDR3: CASAGTSVAAGTGELFF

length: 13
V: TRBV2
J: TRBJ1-1
size: NA
D: NA
DNA: TGTGCCACCCACCAACTGTTGCGGACTGAAGCTTTCTTT
CDR3: CATHQLLRTEAFF

length: 17
V: TRBV4-2
J: TRBJ2-1
size: NA
D: TRBD2
DNA: TGTGCCAGCAGCCCGCGGACTAGCGGGGGGATGTACAATGAGCAGTTCTTC
CDR3: CASSPRTSGGMYNEQFF

length: 14
V: TRBV4-1
J: TRBJ2-2
size: NA
D: NA
DNA: TGCGCCAGCAGCCGTATGACTACCACCGGGGAGCTGTTTTTT
CDR3: CASSRMTTTGELFF

length: 12
V: TRBV11-2
J: TRBJ2-5
size: once
D: NA
DNA: TGTGCCAGCAGCTTAGGGCGGGAGACCCAGTACTTC
CDR3: CASSLGRETQYF

length: 15
V: TRBV5-1
J: TRBJ1-4
size: NA
D: NA
DNA: TGCGCCAGCAGCTTGGTGGGCAGGGTTAATGAAAAACTGTTTTTT
CDR3: CASSLVGRVNEKLFF

length: 13
V: TRBV4-3
J: TRBJ1-2
size: NA
D: NA
DNA: TGCGCCAGCAGCCTAGGGGAGGGAGGGGGCTACACCTTC
CDR3: CASSLGEGGGYTF

length: 15
V: TRBV5-6
J: TRBJ2-3
size: NA
D: NA
DNA: TGTGCCAGCAGCTTGATGGGGGCGAGCACAGATACGCAGTATTTT
CDR3: CASSLMGASTDTQYF

length: 17
V: TRBV29-1
J: TRBJ2-7
size: NA
D: NA
DNA: TGCAGCACCTCAGCCTCCACGGGGGACCGATCGCCCTACGAGCAGTACTTC
CDR3: CSTSASTGDRSPYEQYF

length: 15
V: TRBV7-9
J: TRBJ1-3
size: few
D: NA
DNA: TGTGCCAGCTCCCCCGGAGGATCATCTGGAAACACCATATATTTT
CDR3: CASSPGGSSGNTIYF

length: 15
V: TRBV19
J: TRBJ2-1
size: few
D: TRBD2
DNA: TGTGCCAGTACCTTGCCAGGACTAGCGATGAATGAGCAGTTCTTC
CDR3: CASTLPGLAMNEQFF

length: 15
V: TRBV5-6
J: TRBJ1-1
size: NA
D: NA
DNA: TGTGCCAGCAGCTCTTCCCGGGTCGGGAACACTGAAGCTTTCTTT
CDR3: CASSSSRVGNTEAFF

length: 13
V: TRBV7-3
J: TRBJ2-3
size: NA
D: NA
DNA: TGTGCCAGCAGCACGTCCGCGGGCGGTACGCAGTATTTT
CDR3: CASSTSAGGTQYF

length: 15
V: TRBV24-1
J: TRBJ1-4
size: NA
D: TRBD1
DNA: TGTGCCACCAGTGATGCCGGACAGGGGAGAGGCAAACTGTTTTTT
CDR3: CATSDAGQGRGKLFF

length: 14
V: TRBV5-1
J: TRBJ2-5
size: NA
D: NA
DNA: TGCGCCAGCAGCTTGGTAAGCGCCCAAGAGACCCAGTACTTC
CDR3: CASSLVSAQETQYF

length: 13
V: TRBV6-5
J: TRBJ2-5
size: NA
D: NA
DNA: TGTGCCATCTCGTTGTCAGGGTGGGAGACCCAGTACTTC
CDR3: CAISLSGWETQYF

length: 12
V: TRBV12-3/TRBV12-4
J: TRBJ2-1
size: NA
D: TRBD1
DNA: TGTGCCAGCAGCCCGACAGGGGTTGAGCAGTTCTTC
CDR3: CASSPTGVEQFF

length: 11
V: TRBV30
J: TRBJ1-1
size: NA
D: NA
DNA: TGTGCCTGGAGACCCGGGACAGAAGCTTTCTTT
CDR3: CAWRPGTEAFF

length: 13
V: TRBV9
J: TRBJ1-2
size: NA
D: NA
DNA: TGTGCCAGCAGCGTAGATAGGGAGGCTGGCTACACCTTC
CDR3: CASSVDREAGYTF

length: 14
V: TRBV7-2
J: TRBJ2-2
size: NA
D: NA
DNA: TGTGCCAGCAGCTTCGGACAAGCCAGCGGGGAGCTGTTTTTT
CDR3: CASSFGQASGELFF

length: 15
V: TRBV11-3
J: TRBJ2-3
size: NA
D: NA
DNA: TGTGCCAGCAGCTTAGGGGCTTTTCCCACAGATACGCAGTATTTT
CDR3: CASSLGAFPTDTQYF

length: 13
V: TRBV6-5
J: TRBJ1-2
size: NA
D: NA
DNA: TGTGCCAGCCAACTGGGGCAGGCCTATGGCTACACCTTC
CDR3: CASQLGQAYGYTF

length: 14
V: TRBV15
J: TRBJ2-2
size: NA
D: NA
DNA: TGTGCCACCAGCAGAGGACTAGGGGCCGGGGAGCTGTTTTTT
CDR3: CATSRGLGAGELFF

length: 18
V: TRBV7-2
J: TRBJ1-2
size: few
D: NA
DNA: TGTGCCAGCAGCTCTACGGGGTGGGCCCAGCCTTCGGGCTATGGCTACACCTTC
CDR3: CASSSTGWAQPSGYGYTF

length: 13
V: TRBV2
J: TRBJ2-3
size: NA
D: TRBD2
DNA: TGTGCCAGCAACGGACTAGCAGCAGATACGCAGTATTTT
CDR3: CASNGLAADTQYF

length: 13
V: TRBV19
J: TRBJ1-2
size: few
D: NA
DNA: TGTGCCAGTAGTGAGACACGCCGGGGGGGCTACACCTTC
CDR3: CASSETRRGGYTF